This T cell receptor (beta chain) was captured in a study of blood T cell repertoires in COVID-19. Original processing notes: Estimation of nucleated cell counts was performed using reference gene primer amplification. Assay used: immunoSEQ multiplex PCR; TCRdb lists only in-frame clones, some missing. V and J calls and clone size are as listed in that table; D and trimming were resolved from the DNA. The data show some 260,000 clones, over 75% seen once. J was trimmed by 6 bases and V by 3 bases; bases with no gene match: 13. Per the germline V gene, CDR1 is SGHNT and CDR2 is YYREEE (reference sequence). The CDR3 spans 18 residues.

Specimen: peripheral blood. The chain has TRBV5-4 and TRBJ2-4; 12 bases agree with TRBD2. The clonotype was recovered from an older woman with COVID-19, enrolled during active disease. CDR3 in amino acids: CASSSERTSGTRGNIQYF. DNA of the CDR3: TGTGCCAGCAGCTCGGAACGGACTAGCGGGACGAGGGGAAACATTCAGTACTTC.